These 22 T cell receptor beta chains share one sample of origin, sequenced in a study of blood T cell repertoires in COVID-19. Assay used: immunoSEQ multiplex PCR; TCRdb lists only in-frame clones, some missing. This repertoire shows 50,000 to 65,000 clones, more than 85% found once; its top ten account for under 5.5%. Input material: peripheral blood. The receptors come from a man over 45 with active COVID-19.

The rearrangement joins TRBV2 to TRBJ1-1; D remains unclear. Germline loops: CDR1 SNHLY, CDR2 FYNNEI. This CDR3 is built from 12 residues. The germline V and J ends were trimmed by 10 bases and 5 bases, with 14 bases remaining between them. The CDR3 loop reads CATVESGTEAFF. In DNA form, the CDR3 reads TGTGCCACGGTGGAATCGGGAACTGAAGCTTTCTTT.

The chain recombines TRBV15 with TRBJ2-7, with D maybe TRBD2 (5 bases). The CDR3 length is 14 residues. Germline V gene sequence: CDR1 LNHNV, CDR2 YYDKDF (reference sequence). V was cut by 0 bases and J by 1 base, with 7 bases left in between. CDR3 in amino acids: CATSRERTSYEQYF. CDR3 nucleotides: TGTGCCACCAGCAGAGAAAGGACTTCCTACGAGCAGTACTTC.

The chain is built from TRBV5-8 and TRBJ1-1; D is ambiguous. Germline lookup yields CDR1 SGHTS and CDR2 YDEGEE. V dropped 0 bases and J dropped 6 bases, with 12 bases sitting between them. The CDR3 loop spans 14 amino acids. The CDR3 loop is CASSLERQIPEAFF. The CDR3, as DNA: TGTGCCAGCAGCTTGGAGAGGCAGATCCCTGAAGCTTTCTTT.

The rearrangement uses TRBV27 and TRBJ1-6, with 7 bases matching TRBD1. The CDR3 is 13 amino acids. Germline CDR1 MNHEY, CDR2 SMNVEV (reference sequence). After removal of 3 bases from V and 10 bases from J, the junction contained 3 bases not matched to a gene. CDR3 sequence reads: CASSLTGLSPLHF. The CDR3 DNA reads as TGTGCCAGCAGTTTGACAGGGCTCTCACCCCTCCACTTT.

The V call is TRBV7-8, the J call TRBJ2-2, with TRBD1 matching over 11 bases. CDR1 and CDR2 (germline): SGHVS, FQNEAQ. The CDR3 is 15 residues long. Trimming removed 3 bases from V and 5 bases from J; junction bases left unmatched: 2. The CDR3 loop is CASSFGTGGTGELFF. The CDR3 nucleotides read TGTGCCAGCAGCTTCGGGACAGGGGGGACCGGGGAGCTGTTTTTT.

The CDR3 DNA follows: TGTGCCAGCAGCATCATTGGGGGGGTGGTCGATGAGCAGTTCTTC. This translates into CASSIIGGVVDEQFF. The V call is TRBV7-3, the J call TRBJ2-1; 7 bases map to TRBD2. Germline V CDR1 and CDR2: SGHTA, FQGTGA. The V gene end was trimmed by 5 bases and the J gene end by 8 bases; junction bases not matched to a gene: 12. The CDR3 covers 15 residues. Combining the CDR3 with reference TRBV7-3 and TRBJ2-1 gives the whole variable domain GAGVSQTPSNKVTEKGKYVELRCDPISGHTALYWYRQSLGQGPEFLIYFQGTGAADDSGLPNDRFFAVRPEGSVSTLKIQRTERGDSAVYLCASSIIGGVVDEQFFGPGTRLTVL.

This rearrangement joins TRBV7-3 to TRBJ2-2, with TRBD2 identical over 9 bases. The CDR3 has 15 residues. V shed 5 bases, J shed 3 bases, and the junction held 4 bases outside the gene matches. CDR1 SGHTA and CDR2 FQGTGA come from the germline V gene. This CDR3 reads CASSTTSGYTGELFF. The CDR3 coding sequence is TGTGCCAGCAGCACCACTAGCGGGTACACCGGGGAGCTGTTTTTT.

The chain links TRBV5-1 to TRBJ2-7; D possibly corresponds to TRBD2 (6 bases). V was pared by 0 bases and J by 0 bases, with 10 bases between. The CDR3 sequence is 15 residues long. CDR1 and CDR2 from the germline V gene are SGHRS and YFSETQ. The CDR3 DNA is TGCGCCAGCAGCTTGGTCGGCGGGAACTCCTACGAGCAGTACTTC. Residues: CASSLVGGNSYEQYF.

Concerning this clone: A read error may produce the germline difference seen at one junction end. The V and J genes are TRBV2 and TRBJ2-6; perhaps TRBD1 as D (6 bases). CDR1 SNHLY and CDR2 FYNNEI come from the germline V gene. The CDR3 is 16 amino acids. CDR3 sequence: CASRDNTGFGANVLTF. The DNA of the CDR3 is TGTGCCAGCCGTGACAATACAGGGTTCGGGGCCAACGTCCTGACTTTC.

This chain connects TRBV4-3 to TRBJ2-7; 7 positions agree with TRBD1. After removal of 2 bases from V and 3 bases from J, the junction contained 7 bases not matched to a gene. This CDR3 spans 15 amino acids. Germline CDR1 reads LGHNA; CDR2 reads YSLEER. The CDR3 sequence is CASSQYYRGIYEQYF. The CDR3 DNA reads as TGCGCCAGCAGCCAATACTACAGGGGAATCTACGAGCAGTACTTC.

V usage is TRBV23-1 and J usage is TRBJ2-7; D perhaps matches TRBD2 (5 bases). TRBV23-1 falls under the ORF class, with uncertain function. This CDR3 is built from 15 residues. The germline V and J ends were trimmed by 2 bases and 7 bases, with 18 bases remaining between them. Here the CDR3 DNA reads TGCGCCAGCAGTCAAAATGAACTAGTGCTGGGAGAGCAGTACTTC. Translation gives CASSQNELVLGEQYF.

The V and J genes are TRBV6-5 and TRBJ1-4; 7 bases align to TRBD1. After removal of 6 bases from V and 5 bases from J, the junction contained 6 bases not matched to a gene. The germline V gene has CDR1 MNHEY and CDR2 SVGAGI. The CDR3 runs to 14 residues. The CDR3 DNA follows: TGTGCCAGCAGACGTACAGGGGTGAATGAAAAACTGTTTTTT. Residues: CASRRTGVNEKLFF.

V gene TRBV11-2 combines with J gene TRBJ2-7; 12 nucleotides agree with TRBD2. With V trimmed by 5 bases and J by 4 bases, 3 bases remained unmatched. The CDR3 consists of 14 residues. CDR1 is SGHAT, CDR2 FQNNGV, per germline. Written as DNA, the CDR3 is TGTGCCAGCAGCCCAACTAGCGGGAGGTACGAGCAGTACTTC. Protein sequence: CASSPTSGRYEQYF.

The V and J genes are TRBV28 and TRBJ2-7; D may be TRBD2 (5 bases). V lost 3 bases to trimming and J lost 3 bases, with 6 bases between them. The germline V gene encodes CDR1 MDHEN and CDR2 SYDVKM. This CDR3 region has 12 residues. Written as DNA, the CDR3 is TGTGCCAGCAGTTTCCGGGACTACGAGCAGTACTTC. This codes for CASSFRDYEQYF.

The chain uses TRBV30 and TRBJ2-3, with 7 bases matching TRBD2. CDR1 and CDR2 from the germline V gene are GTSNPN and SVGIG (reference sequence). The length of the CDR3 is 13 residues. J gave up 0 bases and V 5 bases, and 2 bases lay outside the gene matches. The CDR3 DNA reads TGTGCCTGGGAGCGGGGAAGCACAGATACGCAGTATTTT. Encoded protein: CAWERGSTDTQYF.

The CDR3 coding sequence is TGTGCCAGCACGGAACAGAGTTCTAACTATGGCTACACCTTC. Translation: CASTEQSSNYGYTF. The chain carries TRBV5-8 and TRBJ1-2; D call uncertain. This CDR3 has 14 amino acids. CDR1 SGHTS and CDR2 YDEGEE come from the germline V gene. The V end lost 6 bases, the J end lost 0 bases, and 12 bases lay between the germline ends.

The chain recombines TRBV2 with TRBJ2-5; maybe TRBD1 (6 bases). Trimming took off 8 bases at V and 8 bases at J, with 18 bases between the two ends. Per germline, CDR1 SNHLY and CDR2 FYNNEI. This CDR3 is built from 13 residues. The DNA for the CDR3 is TGTGCCAGCCCCACCCCAAGGGGGAACACCCAGTACTTC. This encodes CASPTPRGNTQYF.

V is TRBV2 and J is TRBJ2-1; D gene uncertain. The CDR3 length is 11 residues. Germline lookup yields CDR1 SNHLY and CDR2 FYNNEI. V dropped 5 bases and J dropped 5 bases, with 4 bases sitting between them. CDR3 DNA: TGTGCCAGCAGTTATAACAATGAGCAGTTCTTC. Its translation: CASSYNNEQFF.

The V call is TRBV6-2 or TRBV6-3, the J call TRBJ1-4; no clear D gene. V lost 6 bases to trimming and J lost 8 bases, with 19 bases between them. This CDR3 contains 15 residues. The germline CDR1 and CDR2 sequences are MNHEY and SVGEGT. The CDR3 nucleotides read TGTGCCAGCAGCCCTGGAGGCGCCCCGGCCGAAAAACTGTTTTTT. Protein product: CASSPGGAPAEKLFF.

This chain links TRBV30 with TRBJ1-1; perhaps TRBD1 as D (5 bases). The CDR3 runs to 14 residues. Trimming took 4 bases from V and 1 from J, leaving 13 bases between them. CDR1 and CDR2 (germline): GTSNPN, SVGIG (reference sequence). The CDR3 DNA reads TGTGCCTGGATGCCAGGGATTTCGAACACTGAAGCTTTCTTT. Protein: CAWMPGISNTEAFF.

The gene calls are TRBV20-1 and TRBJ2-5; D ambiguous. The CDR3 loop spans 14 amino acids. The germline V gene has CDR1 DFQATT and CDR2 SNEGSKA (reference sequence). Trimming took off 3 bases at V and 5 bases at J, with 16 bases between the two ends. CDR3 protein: CSASKFGFWETQYF. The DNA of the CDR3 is TGCAGTGCTAGTAAATTCGGGTTTTGGGAGACCCAGTACTTC.

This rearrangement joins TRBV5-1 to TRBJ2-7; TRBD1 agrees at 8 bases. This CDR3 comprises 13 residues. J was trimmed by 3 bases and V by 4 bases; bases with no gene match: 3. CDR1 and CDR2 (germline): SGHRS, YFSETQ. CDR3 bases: TGCGCCAGCAGCGTGGACAGGGTCTACGAGCAGTACTTC. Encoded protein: CASSVDRVYEQYF.